This T cell receptor (beta chain) appears in the sequencing data of a study of T cells in Graves' hyperthyroidism and ophthalmopathy. RNA transcripts gave rise to amplified TCR beta CDR3 regions. Using the HTBI primer set, a first-round RT-PCR was run on the TCR CDR3. Via MiXCR, TCRdb re-called the multiplex PCR reads, giving one row per CDR3 protein. This sample yields over 500,000 distinct CDR3 sequences, of which over 35% are seen a single time; around 47% belongs to the top ten. Germline loops: CDR1 SGHRS, CDR2 YFSETQ. This CDR3 spans 17 amino acids. V was shortened by 5 bases and J by 6 bases, with 26 bases between the two germline ends.

The sequenced material came from peripheral blood or thyroid tissue (not recorded which). This clonotype originated in an adult woman with Graves' disease, either hyperthyroidism or ophthalmopathy (not recorded which). The V call is TRBV5-1, the J call TRBJ1-1; D call uncertain. The DNA for the CDR3 is TGCGCCAGCAGTCGCCCGCCGGAGAACACCGGGGAGGCTGAAGCTTTCTTT. Its translation is CASSRPPENTGEAEAFF. The whole variable domain, filled in from reference TRBV5-1 and TRBJ1-1, reads KAGVTQTPRYLIKTRGQQVTLSCSPISGHRSVSWYQQTPGQGLQFLFEYFSETQRNKGNFPGRFSGRQFSNSRSEMNVSTLELGDSALYLCASSRPPENTGEAEAFFGQGTRLTVV.